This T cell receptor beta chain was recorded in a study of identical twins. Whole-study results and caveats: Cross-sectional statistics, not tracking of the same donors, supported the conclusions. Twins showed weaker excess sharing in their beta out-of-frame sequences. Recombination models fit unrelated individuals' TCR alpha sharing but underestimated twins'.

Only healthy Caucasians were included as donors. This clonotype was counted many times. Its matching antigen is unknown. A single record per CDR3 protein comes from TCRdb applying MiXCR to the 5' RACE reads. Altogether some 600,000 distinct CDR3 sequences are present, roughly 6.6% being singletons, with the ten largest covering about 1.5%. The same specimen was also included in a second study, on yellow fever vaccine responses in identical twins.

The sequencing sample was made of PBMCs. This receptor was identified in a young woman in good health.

The CDR3 bases are TGTGCCAGCAGTGAAGGACCACCGGGGGACTATGGCTACACCTTC. It yields the protein CASSEGPPGDYGYTF. The chain combines TRBV6-1 with TRBJ1-2; D is possibly TRBD1 (5 bases). Germline V gene data show CDR1 as MNHNS and CDR2 as SASEGT. The length of the CDR3 is 15 residues. With 1 base removed from V and 3 bases from J, the gap between germline ends came to 12 bases.